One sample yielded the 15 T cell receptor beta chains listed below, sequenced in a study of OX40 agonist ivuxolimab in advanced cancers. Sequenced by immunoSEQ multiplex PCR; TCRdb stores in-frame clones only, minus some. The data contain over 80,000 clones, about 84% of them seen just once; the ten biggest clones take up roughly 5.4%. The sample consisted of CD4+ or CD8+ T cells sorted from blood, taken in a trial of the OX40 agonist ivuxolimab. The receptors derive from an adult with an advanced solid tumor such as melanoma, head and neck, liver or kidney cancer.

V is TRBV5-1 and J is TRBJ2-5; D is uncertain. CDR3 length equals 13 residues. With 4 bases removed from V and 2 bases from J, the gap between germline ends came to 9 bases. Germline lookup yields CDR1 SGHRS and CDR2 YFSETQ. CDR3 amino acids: CASSTDTQETQYF. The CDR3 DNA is TGCGCCAGCAGCACAGACACTCAAGAGACCCAGTACTTC.

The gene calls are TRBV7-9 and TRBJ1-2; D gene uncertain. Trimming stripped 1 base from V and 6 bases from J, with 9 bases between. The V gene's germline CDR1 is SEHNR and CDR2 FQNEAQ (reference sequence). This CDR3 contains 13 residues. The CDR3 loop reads CASSLVPLDGYTF. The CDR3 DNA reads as TGTGCCAGCAGCTTAGTCCCATTGGATGGCTACACCTTC.

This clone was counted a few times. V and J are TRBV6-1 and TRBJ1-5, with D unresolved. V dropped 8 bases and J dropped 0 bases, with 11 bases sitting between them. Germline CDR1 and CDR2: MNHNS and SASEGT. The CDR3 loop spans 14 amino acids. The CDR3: CASEVTPSNQPQHF. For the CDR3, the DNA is TGTGCCAGCGAGGTTACGCCTAGCAATCAGCCCCAGCATTTT.

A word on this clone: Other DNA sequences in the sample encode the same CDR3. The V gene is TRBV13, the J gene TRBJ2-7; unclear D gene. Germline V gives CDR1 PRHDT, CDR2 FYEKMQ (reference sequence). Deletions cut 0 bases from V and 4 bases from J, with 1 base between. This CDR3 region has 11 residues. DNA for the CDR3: TGTGCCAGCAGCTTAGGTTACGAGCAGTACTTC. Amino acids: CASSLGYEQYF.

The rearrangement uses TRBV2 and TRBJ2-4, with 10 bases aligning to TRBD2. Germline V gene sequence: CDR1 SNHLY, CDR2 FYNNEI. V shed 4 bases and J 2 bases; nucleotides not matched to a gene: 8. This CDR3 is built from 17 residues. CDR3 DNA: TGTGCCAGCAGTGCCCTAGCGGGAGTGGGGTCCAAAAACATTCAGTACTTC. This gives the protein CASSALAGVGSKNIQYF.

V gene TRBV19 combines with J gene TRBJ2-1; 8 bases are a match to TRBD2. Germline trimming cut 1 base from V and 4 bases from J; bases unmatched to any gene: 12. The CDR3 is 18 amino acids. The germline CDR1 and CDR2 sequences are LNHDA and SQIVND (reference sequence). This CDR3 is CASSIALLLGGGYNEQFF. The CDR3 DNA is TGTGCCAGTAGTATAGCCCTCCTCCTAGGCGGGGGGTACAATGAGCAGTTCTTC.

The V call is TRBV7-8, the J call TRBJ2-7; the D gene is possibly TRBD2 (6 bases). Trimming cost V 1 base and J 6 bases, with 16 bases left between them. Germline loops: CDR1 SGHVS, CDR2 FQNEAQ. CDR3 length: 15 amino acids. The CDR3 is CASSLGGNGGSEQYF. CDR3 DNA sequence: TGTGCCAGCAGCTTAGGCGGAAACGGGGGATCCGAGCAGTACTTC.

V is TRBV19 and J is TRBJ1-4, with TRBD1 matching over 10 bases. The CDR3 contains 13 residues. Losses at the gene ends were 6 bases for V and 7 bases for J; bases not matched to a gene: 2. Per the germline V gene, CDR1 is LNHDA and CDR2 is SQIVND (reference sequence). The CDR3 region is CASSWDRGEKLFF. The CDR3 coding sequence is TGTGCCAGTAGCTGGGACAGGGGTGAAAAACTGTTTTTT. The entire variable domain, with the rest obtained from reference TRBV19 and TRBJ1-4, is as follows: DGGITQSPKYLFRKEGQNVTLSCEQNLNHDAMYWYRQDPGQGLRLIYYSQIVNDFQKGDIAEGYSVSREKKESFPLTVTSAQKNPTAFYLCASSWDRGEKLFFGSGTQLSVL.

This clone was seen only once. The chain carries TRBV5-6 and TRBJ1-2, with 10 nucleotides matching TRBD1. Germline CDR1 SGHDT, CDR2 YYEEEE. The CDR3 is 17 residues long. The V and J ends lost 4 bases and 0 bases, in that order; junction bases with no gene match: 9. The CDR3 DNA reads TGTGCCAGCAGCACACCGGGACAGGGGAGCCCTAACTATGGCTACACCTTC. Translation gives CASSTPGQGSPNYGYTF.

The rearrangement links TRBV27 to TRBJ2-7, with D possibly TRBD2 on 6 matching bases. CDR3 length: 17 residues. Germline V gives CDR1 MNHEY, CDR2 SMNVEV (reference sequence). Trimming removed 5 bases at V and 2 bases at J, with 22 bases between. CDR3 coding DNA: TGTGCCAGCAGTCCAAAAAATGCTAGGTGGACTACCTACGAGCAGTACTTC. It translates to CASSPKNARWTTYEQYF.

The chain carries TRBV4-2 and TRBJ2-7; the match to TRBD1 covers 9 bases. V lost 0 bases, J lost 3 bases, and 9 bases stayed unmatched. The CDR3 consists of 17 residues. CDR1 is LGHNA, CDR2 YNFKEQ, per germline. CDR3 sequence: CASSQDRGQGLGYEQYF. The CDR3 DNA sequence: TGTGCCAGCAGCCAAGATAGGGGACAGGGTCTCGGCTACGAGCAGTACTTC.

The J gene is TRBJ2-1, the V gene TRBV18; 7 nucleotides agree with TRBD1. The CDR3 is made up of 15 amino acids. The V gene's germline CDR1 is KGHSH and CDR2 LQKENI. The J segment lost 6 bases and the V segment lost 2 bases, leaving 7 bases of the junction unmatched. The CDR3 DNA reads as TGTGCCAGCTCACCAAAGGCAGGGGGAATCAATGAGCAGTTCTTC. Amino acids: CASSPKAGGINEQFF.

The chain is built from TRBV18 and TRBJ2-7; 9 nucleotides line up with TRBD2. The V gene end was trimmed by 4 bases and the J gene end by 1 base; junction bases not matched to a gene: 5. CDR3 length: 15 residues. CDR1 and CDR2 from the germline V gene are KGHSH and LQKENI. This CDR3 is CASSRGLAKSYEQYF. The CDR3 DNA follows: TGTGCCAGCTCACGAGGACTAGCGAAGTCCTACGAGCAGTACTTC.

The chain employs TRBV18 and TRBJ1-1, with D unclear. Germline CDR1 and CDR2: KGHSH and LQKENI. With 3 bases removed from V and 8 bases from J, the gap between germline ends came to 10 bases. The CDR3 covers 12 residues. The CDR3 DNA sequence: TGTGCCAGCTCACCCAACCCCAGGGAAGCTTTCTTT. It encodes CASSPNPREAFF.

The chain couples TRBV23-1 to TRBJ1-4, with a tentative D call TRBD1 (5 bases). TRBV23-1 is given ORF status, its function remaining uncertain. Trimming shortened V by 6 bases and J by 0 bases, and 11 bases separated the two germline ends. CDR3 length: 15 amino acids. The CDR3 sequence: CASSQGVATNEKLFF. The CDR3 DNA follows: TGCGCCAGCAGCCAGGGAGTGGCAACTAATGAAAAACTGTTTTTT.